This T cell receptor (beta chain) was sequenced for a study of identical twins (dated by TCRdb to about 2016). With respect to the entire study: The study deep-sequenced TCR alpha and beta repertoires from monozygotic twins, unrelated adults of various ages and cord blood to test whether fetal clonotypes persist. To rule out contamination, replicate twin experiments were performed at different times with different library preparation protocols. On the study overall, not on this receptor specifically: Conclusions relied on cross-sectional statistical analysis, since the same donors could not be followed over many years. In monozygotic twins, recombination models systematically underestimated out-of-frame TCR alpha sharing, but the models matched the sharing seen between unrelated individuals. Compared with coincidental sharing between unrelated individuals, out-of-frame TCR alpha sequences shared between twins showed an excess of sequences with low generation probability. Invariant T cells such as MAIT and iNKT could partly confound zero-insertion analyses, although diverse VJ usage argued against such confounding for most clonotypes. The excess sharing between twins in beta out-of-frame sequences was weaker because fewer shared sequences reduced the signal-to-noise ratio. Fewer insertions were carried by abundant cord blood beta clonotypes; a weaker similar trend was observed in young adult naive repertoires, while no such trend was observed in memory repertoires.

All donors were healthy Caucasians. The twin cohort comprised three pairs of female monozygotic twins, all aged about 18 to 30 years. Peripheral blood mononuclear cells were used as the source from which RNA for TCR libraries was isolated. The library relied on 5' RACE. The sequencer was an Illumina HiSeq 2000. Template switching added a universal primer binding site, and the final cDNA carried a unique molecular identifier that allowed TCR cDNA molecules to be counted accurately. First-strand cDNA for TCR alpha and beta chains was synthesized from specific primers in the conserved constant-segment region. To control for contamination, each cDNA library was double barcoded with a SMART-Mk sample barcode plus Illumina barcodes. Two successive PCR steps introduced TruSeq adapter sequences along with Illumina sample barcodes. The Illumina HiSeq platform was used with custom primers to sequence TCR alpha and beta cDNA libraries. The original pipeline was this. Raw reads were processed with MiGEC to extract unique molecular identifiers, and MiXCR was used to determine CDR3 positions. Recombination models were inferred per individual with the repgenHMM and IGoR tools using an EM algorithm. Shared clonotype analysis was performed with the tcR package in R, normalizing sharing by the product of cloneset sizes. To study raw recombination free of thymic and clonal selection effects, out-of-frame nonproductive sequences were analyzed. In TCRdb, the public reads were trimmed at Q25 with fastp and aligned with MiXCR, with productive beta chains retained. Merged by CDR3 protein, the rows form single entries marked with the most common genes and DNA. TCRdb, not the original authors, processed these V and J calls. This sample comprises about 570,000 distinct CDR3 sequences, approximately 9.6% of them detected only once. The top ten clonotypes cover more than 2.5% of the sample.

There are many counts of this clonotype. This receptor's antigen is unknown. It has no much larger one-base neighbor in the sample; base qualities were not kept. Sequences SGHRS (CDR1) and YFSETQ (CDR2) are obtained from the germline V gene. Taken from cysteine to phenylalanine, the CDR3 has 16 residues. Here the CDR3 DNA is all that survives: 48 bases in frame from base 1. V is shortened by 4 bases, J by 3 bases, and the region joining them spans 19 bases. The same data also went into a second study, on yellow fever vaccine responses in identical twins. As the second paper documents: The authors reported that the T cell response to vaccination in identical twins appeared partly convergent and partly personalized. Focusing on identical twins, the study followed the T cell clones that responded to the vaccine, and did so with precision.

The chain joins TRBV5-1 to TRBJ1-1, with TRBD1 as a weak D call on 6 bases. The sequencing input was PBMCs. This clonotype originated in a woman aged 18-29 years in good health. The encoded CDR3 is CASSSGYRVGYTEAFF. The sequenced DNA: TGCGCCAGCAGCAGCGGATACAGGGTAGGGTACACTGAAGCTTTCTTT.